The text below deals with one T cell receptor beta chain. This sample stems from a study of CD8+ T cells in alopecia areata. The V end was cut by 0 bases, the J end by 0 bases, with 10 bases between. CDR1 and CDR2 from the germline V gene are SGHRS and YFSETQ. The CDR3 has 15 residues. Following extraction, RNA underwent reverse transcription to cDNA, which served as the sequencing template. The table came from immunoSEQ multiplex PCR; TCRdb's copy has only in-frame clones and leaves some out. The sample carries approximately 200,000 clones, 55% to 70% recorded once. The treatment: oral pan-JAK inhibitor, 5-10 mg twice daily. Researchers gathered lesional scalp punch biopsies and peripheral blood from patients with alopecia areata.

The sequencing here drew on CD4+ T cells sorted from blood, taken at week 24, from a patient treated with tofacitinib. The chain has TRBV5-1 and TRBJ2-7; no clear D gene. The receptor comes from a human donor with alopecia areata. CDR3 protein: CASSLGTLSSYEQYF. The CDR3, as DNA: TGCGCCAGCAGCTTGGGAACCCTAAGCTCCTACGAGCAGTACTTC.